The next 20 T cell receptor beta chains were all read from a single sample in a study of shared clonotypes between healthy human individuals. Produced via immunoSEQ multiplex PCR; TCRdb's table is partial and in-frame only. The sample contains approximately 1,500,000 clones, roughly 96% of which appear only once. Sequenced sample: naive CD4+ T cells sorted from blood. Indicated subset: CD45RA+ positively selected. Source of these receptors: a man aged 25-40 years in good health.

This clone was seen a single time. This chain uses TRBV11-2 with TRBJ2-5, with D perhaps matching TRBD1 (5 bases). V shed 1 base and J shed 2 bases, with 14 bases lying between them. The germline V gene encodes CDR1 SGHAT and CDR2 FQNNGV. This CDR3 is 16 amino acids long. CDR3: CASSLGVAPGQETQYF. CDR3 DNA sequence: TGTGCCAGCAGCTTAGGAGTTGCGCCAGGGCAAGAGACCCAGTACTTC.

This chain links TRBV5-5 with TRBJ1-1, with D perhaps TRBD1 (5 bases). CDR1 SGHKS and CDR2 YYEKEE come from the germline V gene (reference sequence). Deletions cut 3 bases from V and 3 bases from J, with 12 bases between. This CDR3 has 14 amino acids. This chain's CDR3 is CASSSPGGYTEAFF. The CDR3 DNA is TGTGCCAGCAGCTCCCCCGGGGGGTACACTGAAGCTTTCTTT.

This chain links TRBV19 with TRBJ2-5; D might be TRBD2 (6 bases). This CDR3 has 12 residues. Deletions cut 5 bases from V and 7 bases from J, with 11 bases between. CDR1 is LNHDA, CDR2 SQIVND, per germline (reference sequence). CDR3 nucleotides: TGTGCCAGTAGTTCGGGACTCGGGACCCAGTACTTC. Amino acid sequence: CASSSGLGTQYF.

The V gene is TRBV1, the J gene TRBJ2-1; TRBD2 is the table's D call and was not checked against the DNA. TRBV1 is a recognized pseudogene. This CDR3 contains 18 residues. The CDR3 DNA is TGCACCAGCAGCCAAGTCATTTTAGCGGGAGAATCCTACAATGAGCAGTTCTTC. Translated, it gives CTSSQVILAGESYNEQFF.

The chain couples TRBV19 to TRBJ2-7; D is perhaps TRBD1 (6 bases). CDR3 size: 16 residues. V dropped 1 base and J dropped 5 bases, with 18 bases sitting between them. Germline assignment: CDR1 LNHDA and CDR2 SQIVND (reference sequence). This CDR3 reads CASSIGGLDRFHEQYF. CDR3 bases: TGTGCCAGTAGTATAGGGGGCCTAGACAGGTTCCACGAGCAGTACTTC.

The chain has TRBV29-1 and TRBJ1-2; no firm D call. The CDR3 loop spans 15 amino acids. V was pared by 4 bases and J by 6 bases, with 21 bases between. In germline, CDR1 is SQVTM, CDR2 ANQGSEA. The chain's CDR3 is CSVALSDAGSDGYTF. CDR3 coding DNA: TGCAGCGTTGCACTATCGGACGCAGGATCGGATGGCTACACCTTC.

The chain links TRBV28 to TRBJ2-7; D possibly corresponds to TRBD1 (6 bases). V lost 6 bases to trimming and J lost 1 base, with 16 bases between them. Germline V gene data show CDR1 as MDHEN and CDR2 as SYDVKM. The CDR3 consists of 15 residues. In DNA form, the CDR3 reads TGTGCCAGCAGCCTACGGATGAGGGGGTCCTACGAGCAGTACTTC. This translates into CASSLRMRGSYEQYF.

This clone was detected once. V and J are TRBV28 and TRBJ1-5, with D tentatively TRBD1 (6 bases). Germline V lookup: CDR1 MDHEN, CDR2 SYDVKM. This CDR3 region has 17 residues. Trimming left V 5 bases short and J 0 bases short, with 17 bases between. For the CDR3, the DNA is TGTGCCAGCAGTCTAACTGACAGGAGATATAGCAATCAGCCCCAGCATTTT. Amino acids: CASSLTDRRYSNQPQHF.

The chain employs TRBV2 and TRBJ2-2; D possibly uses TRBD1 or TRBD2 (7 bases each). The CDR3 sequence is 15 residues long. Germline values: CDR1 SNHLY, CDR2 FYNNEI. V was cut by 6 bases and J by 1 base, with 12 bases left in between. The CDR3 coding sequence is TGTGCCAGCAGAGGGGGCGGGAGGAACACCGGGGAGCTGTTTTTT. It encodes CASRGGGRNTGELFF.

The chain employs TRBV10-1 and TRBJ2-5; 8 bases map to TRBD2. J gave up 5 bases and V 7 bases, and 6 bases lay outside the gene matches. Germline values: CDR1 WNHNN, CDR2 SYGVQD (reference sequence). The CDR3 has 13 amino acids. The CDR3 loop reads CASKSSGQETQYF. The CDR3 nucleotides are TGCGCCAGCAAGTCTAGCGGGCAGGAGACCCAGTACTTC.

The chain uses TRBV7-6 and TRBJ2-2; 7 bases line up with TRBD1. The CDR3 totals 13 residues. Trimming cost V 6 bases and J 5 bases; bases outside gene matches: 3. CDR1 and CDR2 from the germline V gene are SGHVS and FNYEAQ. The CDR3 DNA reads as TGTGCCAGCAGATTACAGGGGACCGGGGAGCTGTTTTTT. It is translated as CASRLQGTGELFF. Drawing the rest from reference TRBV7-6 and TRBJ2-2, the complete variable domain is GAGVSQSPRYKVTKRGQDVALRCDPISGHVSLYWYRQALGQGPEFLTYFNYEAQQDKSGLPNDRFSAERPEGSISTLTIQRTEQRDSAMYRCASRLQGTGELFFGEGSRLTVL.

The chain employs TRBV6-5 and TRBJ2-7; 7 bases are shared with TRBD1. The CDR3 contains 15 residues. CDR1 and CDR2 (germline): MNHEY, SVGAGI. V was clipped by 6 bases and J by 2 bases; unmatched bases: 10. In DNA, the CDR3 is TGTGCCAGCAGCAGAACAAGACAGGGCCCCTACGAGCAGTACTTC. It specifies CASSRTRQGPYEQYF.

This chain links TRBV7-9 with TRBJ2-1; unclear D gene. CDR1 and CDR2 (germline): SEHNR, FQNEAQ (reference sequence). This CDR3 has 16 residues. The V end lost 5 bases, the J end lost 8 bases, and 22 bases lay between the germline ends. CDR3 bases: TGTGCCAGCAGCCCTGGTGGCCTAGTAGGTTCCCATGAGCAGTTCTTC. This encodes CASSPGGLVGSHEQFF.

The rearrangement joins TRBV4-3 to TRBJ1-1; D gene uncertain. CDR1 and CDR2 from the germline V gene are LGHNA and YSLEER. This CDR3 comprises 14 residues. V was shortened by 3 bases and J by 3 bases, with 11 bases between the two germline ends. CDR3 protein: CASSQTMGYTEAFF. The CDR3 DNA sequence: TGCGCCAGCAGCCAGACCATGGGGTACACTGAAGCTTTCTTT.

CDR3 coding DNA: TGTGCCAGCAGCCTTCCCTACAGGGGGTCTAATGAAAAACTGTTTTTT. Its translation is CASSLPYRGSNEKLFF. The J gene is TRBJ1-4, the V gene TRBV7-9; the match to TRBD1 covers 8 bases. This CDR3 comprises 16 residues. After removal of 5 bases from V and 3 bases from J, the junction contained 8 bases not matched to a gene. Germline-derived CDR1 and CDR2 are SEHNR and FQNEAQ (reference sequence).

A note on this clone: The identical CDR3 is also encoded by other nucleotide sequences in the sample. The rearrangement links TRBV7-9 to TRBJ2-6; D is unresolved. The length of the CDR3 is 15 residues. The V end lost 3 bases, the J end lost 1 base, and 7 bases lay between the germline ends. Germline V lookup: CDR1 SEHNR, CDR2 FQNEAQ (reference sequence). In DNA form, the CDR3 reads TGTGCCAGCAGCTTGGTTTCATCTGGGGCCAACGTCCTGACTTTC. Protein sequence: CASSLVSSGANVLTF. Full variable domain (missing parts from reference TRBV7-9 and TRBJ2-6): DTGVSQNPRHKITKRGQNVTFRCDPISEHNRLYWYRQTLGQGPEFLTYFQNEAQLEKSRLLSDRFSAERPKGSFSTLEIQRTEQGDSAMYLCASSLVSSGANVLTFGAGSRLTVL.

The rearrangement uses TRBV7-8 and TRBJ1-5; possible D gene TRBD1, 6 bases. Trimming pared 5 bases from V and 1 base from J, leaving 24 bases between. The CDR3 totals 19 residues. CDR1 is SGHVS and CDR2 is FQNEAQ in the germline V gene. CDR3 sequence: CASSPVIIAGVRSNQPQHF. The CDR3 coding sequence is TGTGCCAGCAGCCCCGTCATCATAGCAGGGGTGAGGAGCAATCAGCCCCAGCATTTT.

The rearrangement uses TRBV5-4 and TRBJ1-4, with D tentatively TRBD1 (5 bases). The CDR3 is 13 residues long. Germline CDR1 and CDR2: SGHNT and YYREEE (reference sequence). V was cut by 1 base and J by 8 bases, with 9 bases left in between. The CDR3, as DNA: TGTGCCAGCAGCTTGTGGGCAGGGGAAAAACTGTTTTTT. Protein sequence: CASSLWAGEKLFF.

The V call is TRBV7-2, the J call TRBJ2-1, with 7 nucleotides matching TRBD1. V shed 7 bases and J 5 bases; nucleotides not matched to a gene: 14. CDR3 size: 16 residues. Germline CDR1 SGHTA, CDR2 FQGNSA. Here the CDR3 DNA reads TGTGCCAGCACCAAAGTGAGGGGGCTTTCGAACAATGAGCAGTTCTTC. This codes for CASTKVRGLSNNEQFF.

The genes are TRBV7-9 and TRBJ2-5; D is unresolved. V was pared by 1 base and J by 4 bases, with 4 bases between. CDR3 length: 12 residues. Germline V CDR1 and CDR2: SEHNR, FQNEAQ (reference sequence). This CDR3 is CASSLGIETQYF. The CDR3 coding sequence is TGTGCCAGCAGCTTAGGGATAGAGACCCAGTACTTC. Full variable domain (remainder filled in from reference TRBV7-9 and TRBJ2-5): DTGVSQNPRHKITKRGQNVTFRCDPISEHNRLYWYRQTLGQGPEFLTYFQNEAQLEKSRLLSDRFSAERPKGSFSTLEIQRTEQGDSAMYLCASSLGIETQYFGPGTRLLVL.